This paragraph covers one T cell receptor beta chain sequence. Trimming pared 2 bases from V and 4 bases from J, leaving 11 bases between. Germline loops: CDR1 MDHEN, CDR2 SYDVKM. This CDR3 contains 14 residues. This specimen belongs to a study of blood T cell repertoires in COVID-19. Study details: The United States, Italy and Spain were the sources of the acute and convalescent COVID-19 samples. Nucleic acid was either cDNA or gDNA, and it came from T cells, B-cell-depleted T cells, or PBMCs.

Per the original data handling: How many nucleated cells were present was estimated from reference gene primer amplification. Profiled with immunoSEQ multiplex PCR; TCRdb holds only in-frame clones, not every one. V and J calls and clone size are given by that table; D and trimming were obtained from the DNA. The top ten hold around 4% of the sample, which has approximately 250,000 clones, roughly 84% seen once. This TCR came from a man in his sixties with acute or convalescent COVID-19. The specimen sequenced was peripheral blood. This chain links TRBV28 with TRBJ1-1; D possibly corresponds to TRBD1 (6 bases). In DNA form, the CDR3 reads TGTGCCAGCAGTTTAGGGGGCCGGGGCACTGAAGCTTTCTTT. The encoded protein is CASSLGGRGTEAFF. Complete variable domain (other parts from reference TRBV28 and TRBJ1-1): DVKVTQSSRYLVKRTGEKVFLECVQDMDHENMFWYRQDPGLGLRLIYFSYDVKMKEKGDIPEGYSVSREKKERFSLILESASTNQTSMYLCASSLGGRGTEAFFGQGTRLTVV.